A selection of T cell receptor beta chains follows, all from one sample in a study of blood T cell repertoires in COVID-19. The repertoire was sequenced with immunoSEQ multiplex PCR; TCRdb's copy has only in-frame clones and lacks some. The repertoire holds tens of thousands of clones, with approximately 86% as singletons. Sequenced: peripheral blood. The receptors originated from a woman between 50 and 59 years old with active or convalescent COVID-19. Each CDR3 is given with its conserved first and last residue. D genes are given only for firm matches. The size of a clone is reported for some rows only, either as once, few or many, or as a class for expanded clones.

cdr3_aa,cdr3_nt,d_call,j_call,v_call,clone_size
CASTSGGSDTQYF,TGTGCCTCCACCTCGGGGGGATCAGATACGCAGTATTTT,TRBD2,TRBJ2-3,TRBV30,-
CASSHLGGTGTEAFF,TGTGCCAGCAGCCACCTGGGAGGGACAGGGACCGAAGCTTTCTTT,TRBD1,TRBJ1-1,TRBV3-1/TRBV3-2,-
CASSAEEANYGYTF,TGTGCCAGTAGCGCGGAGGAGGCTAACTATGGCTACACCTTC,-,TRBJ1-2,TRBV19,-
CASSSMGQGDEQYF,TGTGCCAGCAGTTCAATGGGACAGGGGGACGAGCAGTACTTC,TRBD1,TRBJ2-7,TRBV6-6,-
CASSGQGINEKLFF,TGTGCCAGCAGTGGACAGGGGATTAATGAAAAACTGTTTTTT,TRBD1,TRBJ1-4,TRBV28,-
CASSQSGRGGYTF,TGTGCCAGCAGCCAATCCGGACGGGGAGGCTACACCTTC,-,TRBJ1-2,TRBV6-2/TRBV6-3,-
CATSDRRNYGYTF,TGTGCCACCAGTGATCGCAGGAACTATGGCTACACCTTC,-,TRBJ1-2,TRBV24-1,-
CASRRPGLADAGELFF,TGTGCCAGCAGACGCCCGGGACTAGCGGACGCCGGGGAGCTGTTTTTT,TRBD2,TRBJ2-2,TRBV3-1/TRBV3-2,-
CATSRGRADTEAFF,TGTGCCACCAGCAGAGGCAGGGCCGACACTGAAGCTTTCTTT,-,TRBJ1-1,TRBV15,-
CASSSLTGFEQFF,TGTGCCAGCAGCTCGCTTACAGGGTTTGAGCAGTTCTTC,-,TRBJ2-1,TRBV7-3,-
CASSQDGHSTDTQYF,TGTGCCAGCAGCCAAGATGGACATAGCACAGATACGCAGTATTTT,-,TRBJ2-3,TRBV3-1/TRBV3-2,-
CASSTRGGNTEAFF,TGTGCCAGCAGTACTAGAGGGGGGAACACTGAAGCTTTCTTT,-,TRBJ1-1,TRBV5-4,-
CASSIQQGNPYGYTF,TGTGCCAGTAGTATTCAACAGGGAAACCCCTATGGCTACACCTTC,-,TRBJ1-2,TRBV19,-
CASSQTGTGSSTDTQYF,TGTGCCAGCAGCCAAACTGGGACAGGCTCTAGCACAGATACGCAGTATTTT,TRBD1,TRBJ2-3,TRBV3-1/TRBV3-2,-
CASSPGQLQETQYF,TGTGCCAGTAGTCCGGGACAGCTACAAGAGACCCAGTACTTC,TRBD1,TRBJ2-5,TRBV19,-
CASSLGRTGLNTEAFF,TGTGCCAGCAGCTTAGGGCGGACAGGGTTGAACACTGAAGCTTTCTTT,TRBD1,TRBJ1-1,TRBV7-9,-
CASSQERAGGPWGEQFF,TGTGCCAGCAGCCAAGAAAGAGCGGGGGGGCCTTGGGGCGAGCAGTTCTTC,TRBD2,TRBJ2-1,TRBV4-2,once
CASSPRDRGRCGYTF,TGCGCCAGCAGTCCCCGGGACAGGGGGCGTTGTGGCTACACCTTC,TRBD1,TRBJ1-2,TRBV23-1,-
CALQGAGGRETQYF,TGTGCCTTACAAGGGGCAGGGGGCAGAGAGACCCAGTACTTC,TRBD1,TRBJ2-5,TRBV7-9,-
CASSLWDRDSGYTF,TGTGCCAGCAGCTTGTGGGACAGGGATTCTGGCTACACCTTC,TRBD1,TRBJ1-2,TRBV5-4,-
CASSPYTDTQYF,TGTGCCAGCAGCCCTTACACAGATACGCAGTATTTT,-,TRBJ2-3,TRBV7-8,-
CASSPPRDKYQPQHF,TGTGCCAGCTCACCACCTCGGGACAAGTATCAGCCCCAGCATTTT,-,TRBJ1-5,TRBV18,-
CASSTPGGAKPYEQYF,TGTGCCAGTAGTACCCCCGGTGGGGCCAAACCCTACGAGCAGTACTTC,-,TRBJ2-7,TRBV19,-
CASIQRGQSYEQYF,TGTGCCAGCATCCAACGAGGGCAATCCTACGAGCAGTACTTC,-,TRBJ2-7,TRBV6-6,-
CATSEPRQGNYGYTF,TGTGCCACCAGTGAGCCCCGACAGGGGAACTATGGCTACACCTTC,TRBD1,TRBJ1-2,TRBV24-1,-
CASSQMRNTEAFF,TGTGCCAGCAGCCAAATGCGGAACACTGAAGCTTTCTTT,-,TRBJ1-1,TRBV6-2/TRBV6-3,-
CASSPQSGRGGAPLHF,TGTGCCAGCAGCCCCCAATCGGGGCGCGGAGGGGCACCCCTCCACTTT,-,TRBJ1-6,TRBV3-1/TRBV3-2,-
CSVWDRWAFF,TGCAGCGTTTGGGACAGGTGGGCTTTCTTT,TRBD1,TRBJ1-1,TRBV29-1,-
CASSQEALGDYGYTF,TGCGCCAGCAGCCAAGAGGCCCTGGGAGACTATGGCTACACCTTC,-,TRBJ1-2,TRBV4-3,-
CASSLGTGVETQYF,TGCGCCAGCAGCTTGGGGACAGGGGTGGAGACCCAGTACTTC,TRBD1,TRBJ2-5,TRBV5-1,-
CASSSTGQGGNEKLFF,TGTGCCAGCAGCTCCACTGGACAGGGGGGAAATGAAAAACTGTTTTTT,TRBD1,TRBJ1-4,TRBV5-6,-
CASSLLPPTGTDTQYF,TGCGCCAGCAGCTTACTCCCCCCCACGGGGACAGATACGCAGTATTTT,-,TRBJ2-3,TRBV5-1,-
CASSLGDRGDSPLHF,TGCGCCAGCAGCTTGGGGGACAGAGGGGATTCACCCCTCCACTTT,TRBD1,TRBJ1-6,TRBV5-1,once
CASSDGTSVSYNEQFF,TGTGCCAGCAGCGATGGGACTAGCGTATCCTACAATGAGCAGTTCTTC,TRBD2,TRBJ2-1,TRBV5-4,once
CASSQDWGGTGGSYEQYF,TGCGCCAGCAGCCAAGATTGGGGCGGGACAGGGGGGTCCTACGAGCAGTACTTC,TRBD1,TRBJ2-7,TRBV4-3,-
CASSRLRDRGSTTDFNYGYTF,TGTGCCAGCAGTCGACTCCGGGACAGGGGCTCCACCACCGATTTTAACTATGGCTACACCTTC,TRBD1,TRBJ1-2,TRBV2,-
CASKGGNQETQYF,TGTGCCAGCAAGGGGGGGAACCAAGAGACCCAGTACTTC,-,TRBJ2-5,TRBV7-9,-
CASSLEWGPDLTDTQYF,TGTGCCAGCAGCCTAGAGTGGGGGCCGGACCTAACAGATACGCAGTATTTT,-,TRBJ2-3,TRBV7-9,-
CASGLGQGYEQYF,TGTGCTAGTGGTTTGGGACAGGGTTACGAGCAGTACTTC,TRBD1,TRBJ2-7,TRBV12-5,-
CASSREGALYGYTF,TGTGCCAGCAGCCGAGAAGGGGCGCTCTATGGCTACACCTTC,-,TRBJ1-2,TRBV7-9,-
CASSQPGTALEAFF,TGTGCCAGCAGCCAGCCAGGGACAGCGCTTGAAGCTTTCTTT,TRBD1,TRBJ1-1,TRBV3-1/TRBV3-2,-
CASRGGQRNTEAFF,TGTGCCAGTCGGGGGGGACAGAGGAACACTGAAGCTTTCTTT,TRBD1,TRBJ1-1,TRBV19,-
CASSQEERANYGYTF,TGTGCCAGCAGCCAGGAGGAGAGGGCGAACTATGGCTACACCTTC,-,TRBJ1-2,TRBV11-2,once
CASTLGGTIYF,TGTGCCAGCACCTTGGGGGGCACCATATATTTT,-,TRBJ1-3,TRBV12-3/TRBV12-4,once
CASSYHRDSGNQPQHF,TGTGCCAGCAGTTACCACCGGGACAGCGGAAATCAGCCCCAGCATTTT,TRBD1,TRBJ1-5,TRBV6-5,-
CASRRDTGTEAFF,TGCGCCAGCAGACGAGATACAGGTACTGAAGCTTTCTTT,-,TRBJ1-1,TRBV5-1,-
CASSQQVDEKLFF,TGTGCCAGCAGCCAACAGGTAGATGAAAAACTGTTTTTT,-,TRBJ1-4,TRBV3-1/TRBV3-2,once
CASSPRLAGETDTQYF,TGTGCCAGCAGTCCCCGACTAGCGGGGGAAACAGATACGCAGTATTTT,TRBD2,TRBJ2-3,TRBV6-2/TRBV6-3,-
CSARDIGAFF,TGCAGTGCTAGAGATATCGGAGCTTTCTTT,-,TRBJ1-1,TRBV20-1,-
CASSLDPGWEQYF,TGTGCCAGCAGTTTAGATCCGGGGTGGGAGCAGTACTTC,-,TRBJ2-7,TRBV12-3/TRBV12-4,-
CASSYTPGLATQETQYF,TGTGCCAGCAGTTACACGCCGGGACTAGCGACCCAAGAGACCCAGTACTTC,TRBD2,TRBJ2-5,TRBV6-2/TRBV6-3,-
CAALGGRWTGNTIYF,TGTGCCGCCCTCGGGGGGCGGTGGACTGGAAACACCATATATTTT,-,TRBJ1-3,TRBV30,-
CASSPRTGMNTEAFF,TGCGCCAGCAGCCCCCGGACAGGAATGAACACTGAAGCTTTCTTT,TRBD1,TRBJ1-1,TRBV5-1,-
CASSLGGTGPSNYGYTF,TGTGCCAGCAGCTTGGGGGGGACAGGGCCCTCTAACTATGGCTACACCTTC,TRBD1,TRBJ1-2,TRBV5-4,-